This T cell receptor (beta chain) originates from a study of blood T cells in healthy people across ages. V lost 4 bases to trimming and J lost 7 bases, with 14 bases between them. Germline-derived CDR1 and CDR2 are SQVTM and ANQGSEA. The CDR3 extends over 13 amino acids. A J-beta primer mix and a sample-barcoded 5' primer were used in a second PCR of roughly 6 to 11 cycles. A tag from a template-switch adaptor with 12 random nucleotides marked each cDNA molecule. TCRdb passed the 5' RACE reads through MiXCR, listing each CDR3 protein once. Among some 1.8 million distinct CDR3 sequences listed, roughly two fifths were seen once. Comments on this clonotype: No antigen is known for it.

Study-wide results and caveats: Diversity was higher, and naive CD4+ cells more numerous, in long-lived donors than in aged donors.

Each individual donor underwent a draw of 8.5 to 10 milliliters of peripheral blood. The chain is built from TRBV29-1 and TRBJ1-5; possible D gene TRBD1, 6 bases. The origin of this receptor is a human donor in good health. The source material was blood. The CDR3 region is CSVAQGGGQPQHF. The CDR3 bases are TGCAGCGTTGCACAGGGAGGAGGACAGCCCCAGCATTTT.